This T cell receptor (beta chain) was found in a study of technical replicates of blood from several donors. The CDR3 spans 14 residues. CDR1 and CDR2 (germline): SEHNR, FQNEAQ (reference sequence). The junction had 5 bases not matched to a gene; V was cut back by 2 bases and J by 8 bases. Assay: immunoSEQ multiplex PCR; the TCRdb copy retains only in-frame clones and omits some. In the table there are nearly 95,000 clones, about 95% of which are singletons. The chain is built from TRBV7-9 and TRBJ1-4; TRBD1 matches 7 bases. The clonotype originates from a human donor in good health. The sequenced sample was T cells isolated from PBMCs. The CDR3 here is CASSLQGDDEKLFF. The CDR3 coding sequence is TGTGCCAGCAGCTTACAGGGGGATGACGAAAAACTGTTTTTT.